This T cell receptor beta chain is drawn from a study of beta chain features in type 1 diabetes. Overall study context: Patients looked much like healthy donors when it came to age, gender and cell yields. Examination spanned approximately 110 million sorted cells from all samples.

Overall study results and limits: For TCRB rearrangement, an influence of HLA type remained unresolved here. Sequencing from cDNA could over-represent high-TCR-expressing cells.

The CDR3 is 15 residues long. V was pared by 7 bases and J by 5 bases, with 10 bases of the junction left unmatched. The germline V gene encodes CDR1 SQVTM and CDR2 ANQGSEA. Details on this clone: Its matching antigen is unknown.

Reverse transcription of all isolated RNA meant that expressed TCRB transcripts were sequenced. Some clones are missing from TCRdb's copy, which holds only in-frame ones; the method was immunoSEQ multiplex PCR. Found here are 200,000 to 300,000 clones, roughly 30% of them singletons; the top ten hold around 4%. This clonotype was sampled from a young man in good health. Sequencing was carried out using central memory CD4+ T cells from blood. The chain links TRBV29-1 to TRBJ2-3; TRBD2 matches 12 bases. This chain's CDR3 is CSGERTSGVRDTQYF. CDR3 DNA sequence: TGCAGCGGGGAAAGGACTAGCGGGGTTAGAGATACGCAGTATTTT.